This T cell receptor (beta chain) was sequenced in a study of blood T cell repertoires in COVID-19. Looking at the study overall: T cells, B-cell-depleted T cells, or PBMCs supplied cDNA or gDNA.

Per the authors' pipeline: Estimation of nucleated cell counts relied on the amplification of reference gene primers. Method: immunoSEQ multiplex PCR; TCRdb's copy keeps in-frame clones and lacks some. Clone size and the V and J calls come from that table; the DNA yielded D and trimming. The table lists over 120,000 clones, around 81% of them singletons. In germline, CDR1 is SGHRS, CDR2 YFSETQ. With 2 bases removed from V and 8 bases from J, the gap between germline ends came to 19 bases. The CDR3 consists of 16 residues. The chain links TRBV5-1 to TRBJ1-4; D is perhaps TRBD1 (5 bases). The TCR comes from a human donor in a cohort sampled during active COVID-19. The specimen sequenced was peripheral blood. The CDR3 DNA reads as TGCGCCAGCAGCTTAACCTCCGGGACGGGGGAAGAAAAACTGTTTTTT. As protein: CASSLTSGTGEEKLFF.